The 12 T cell receptor beta chains reported below all come from one sample, sequenced in a study of blood T cell repertoires in COVID-19. The protocol was immunoSEQ multiplex PCR, while the TCRdb copy is restricted to in-frame clones and leaves out a portion. Of 250,000 to 350,000 clones listed, roughly four fifths are singletons. Material for sequencing was peripheral blood. The receptors shown here come from a person between 65 and 80 years old with COVID-19, enrolled during active disease.

The chain employs TRBV29-1 and TRBJ1-2, with 8 bases matching TRBD1. This CDR3 spans 13 amino acids. Germline values: CDR1 SQVTM, CDR2 ANQGSEA. The junction had 6 bases not matched to a gene; V was cut back by 5 bases and J by 4 bases. Here the CDR3 DNA reads TGCAGCGTTCCGGACAGGGAGATCTATGGCTACACCTTC. It translates to CSVPDREIYGYTF.

The V and J genes are TRBV19 and TRBJ1-2, with a weak D call TRBD1 (6 bases). Trimming stripped 9 bases from V and 0 bases from J, with 14 bases between. CDR1 is LNHDA and CDR2 is SQIVND in the germline V gene (reference sequence). The CDR3 length is 14 residues. The CDR3: CASDGRGSNYGYTF. As DNA, the CDR3 is TGTGCCAGCGACGGCAGGGGTTCTAACTATGGCTACACCTTC.

V gene TRBV7-9 combines with J gene TRBJ1-4; D not certain. Germline-derived CDR1 and CDR2 are SEHNR and FQNEAQ (reference sequence). Between the trimmed V and J ends, which lost 4 bases and 8 bases, there was a span of 20 bases. The CDR3 is 16 residues long. As DNA, the CDR3 is TGTGCCAGCAGCTCTCGGTCCGGGATGAGTGAGGAAAAACTGTTTTTT. Translating it yields CASSSRSGMSEEKLFF.

In this sample, this clone turned up a few times. The chain employs TRBV20-1 and TRBJ2-7; the match to TRBD2 covers 10 bases. The V gene's germline CDR1 is DFQATT and CDR2 SNEGSKA (reference sequence). Losses at the gene ends were 3 bases for V and 1 base for J; bases not matched to a gene: 9. The CDR3 sequence is 16 residues long. CDR3 loop: CSASESGGAGSYEQYF. Written as DNA, the CDR3 is TGCAGTGCTAGTGAGAGCGGGGGGGCGGGATCCTACGAGCAGTACTTC.

This sequence joins TRBV5-5 and TRBJ1-2; unclear D gene. CDR3 size: 14 residues. The V and J ends lost 0 bases and 6 bases respectively, with 12 bases between them. CDR1 and CDR2 from the germline V gene are SGHKS and YYEKEE (reference sequence). The CDR3 loop reads CASSLADVVNGYTF. The CDR3 DNA reads as TGTGCCAGCAGCTTGGCCGATGTAGTTAATGGCTACACCTTC.

This chain connects TRBV7-3 to TRBJ1-1; TRBD1 matches at 7 bases. Germline CDR1 and CDR2: SGHTA and FQGTGA. There are 16 residues in the CDR3. V shed 3 bases and J 1 base; nucleotides not matched to a gene: 8. The CDR3 sequence is CASSFLQRTGNTEAFF. The DNA of the CDR3 is TGTGCCAGCAGCTTCCTCCAGAGGACAGGGAACACTGAAGCTTTCTTT.

This rearrangement joins TRBV28 to TRBJ2-4; 7 bases are shared with TRBD1. V lost 7 bases, J lost 5 bases, and 2 bases stayed unmatched. Germline values: CDR1 MDHEN, CDR2 SYDVKM. CDR3 size: 12 residues. The CDR3 DNA is TGTGCCAGCACTGGGACAGAAAACATTCAGTACTTC. It yields the protein CASTGTENIQYF.

The chain links TRBV5-1 to TRBJ1-6; the D gene is possibly TRBD1 (5 bases). Germline CDR1 reads SGHRS; CDR2 reads YFSETQ. The CDR3 is made up of 14 amino acids. V gave up 7 bases and J gave up 6 bases, with 14 bases separating them. The CDR3 DNA reads as TGCGCCAGCCACGATGGGGGGGTTAATTCACCCCTCCACTTT. This codes for CASHDGGVNSPLHF. The variable domain in full, completed from reference TRBV5-1 and TRBJ1-6, reads KAGVTQTPRYLIKTRGQQVTLSCSPISGHRSVSWYQQTPGQGLQFLFEYFSETQRNKGNFPGRFSGRQFSNSRSEMNVSTLELGDSALYLCASHDGGVNSPLHFGNGTRLTVT.

This clone was observed a few times. This chain connects TRBV30 to TRBJ1-1; 10 bases align to TRBD1. This CDR3 is built from 15 residues. Germline assignment: CDR1 GTSNPN and CDR2 SVGIG (reference sequence). The V and J ends lost 4 bases and 11 bases, in that order; junction bases with no gene match: 16. In nucleotides, the CDR3 is TGTGCCTGGACCCATTCGGGGACAGGGGCTTTGCGTGCTTTCTTT. Protein: CAWTHSGTGALRAFF.

The chain has TRBV29-1 and TRBJ2-3, with a weak D call TRBD2 (5 bases). The CDR3 is 12 amino acids. CDR1 and CDR2 from the germline V gene are SQVTM and ANQGSEA. V lost 4 bases, J lost 8 bases, and 13 bases lay in between. CDR3 sequence: CSVGPSMGTQYF. Here the CDR3 DNA reads TGCAGCGTTGGGCCTAGCATGGGTACGCAGTATTTT.

The V and J genes are TRBV19 and TRBJ2-2, with 8 nucleotides matching TRBD1. J lost 5 bases, V lost 7 bases, and 6 bases had no gene match. The V gene's germline CDR1 is LNHDA and CDR2 SQIVND (reference sequence). The CDR3 contains 14 residues. CDR3 nucleotides: TGTGCCAGTACCCGGACAGGGACAACCGGGGAGCTGTTTTTT. It is translated as CASTRTGTTGELFF.

This sequence joins TRBV24-1 and TRBJ2-3, with a tentative D call TRBD1 (5 bases). CDR1 and CDR2 (germline): KGHDR, SFDVKD. V dropped 7 bases and J dropped 4 bases, with 20 bases sitting between them. The CDR3 is 16 amino acids. The CDR3 DNA sequence: TGTGCCACCAGCCACCGTAGGGGCTCGAGCGCAGATACGCAGTATTTT. It is translated as CATSHRRGSSADTQYF.